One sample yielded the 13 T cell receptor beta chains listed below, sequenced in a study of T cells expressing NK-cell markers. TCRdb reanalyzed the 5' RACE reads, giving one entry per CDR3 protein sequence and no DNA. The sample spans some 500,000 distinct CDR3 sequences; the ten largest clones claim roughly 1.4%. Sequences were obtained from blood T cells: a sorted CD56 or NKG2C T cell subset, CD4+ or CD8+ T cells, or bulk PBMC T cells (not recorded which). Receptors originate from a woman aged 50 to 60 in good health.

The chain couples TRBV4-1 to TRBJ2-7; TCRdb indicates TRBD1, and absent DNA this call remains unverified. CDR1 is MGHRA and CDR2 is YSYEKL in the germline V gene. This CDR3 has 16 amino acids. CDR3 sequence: CASSQKGGRGVSEQYF.

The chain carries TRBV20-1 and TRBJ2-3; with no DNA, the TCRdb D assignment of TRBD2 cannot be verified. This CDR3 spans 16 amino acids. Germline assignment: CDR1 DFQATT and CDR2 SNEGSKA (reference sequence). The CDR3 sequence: CSADGTSGPLGDTQYF.

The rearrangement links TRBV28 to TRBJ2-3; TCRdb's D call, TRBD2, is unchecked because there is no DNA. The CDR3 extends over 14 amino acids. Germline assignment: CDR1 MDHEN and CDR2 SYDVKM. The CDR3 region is CASPPSGITDTQYF.

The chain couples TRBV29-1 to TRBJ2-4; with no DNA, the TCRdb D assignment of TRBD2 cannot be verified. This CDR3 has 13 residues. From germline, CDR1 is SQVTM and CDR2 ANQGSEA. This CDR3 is CSVGGAGENIQYF.

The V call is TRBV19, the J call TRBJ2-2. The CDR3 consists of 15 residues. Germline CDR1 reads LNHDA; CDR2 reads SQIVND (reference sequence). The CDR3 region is CASSIFSSSGGELFF. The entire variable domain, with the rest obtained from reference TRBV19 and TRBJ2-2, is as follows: DGGITQSPKYLFRKEGQNVTLSCEQNLNHDAMYWYRQDPGQGLRLIYYSQIVNDFQKGDIAEGYSVSREKKESFPLTVTSAQKNPTAFYLCASSIFSSSGGELFFGEGSRLTVL.

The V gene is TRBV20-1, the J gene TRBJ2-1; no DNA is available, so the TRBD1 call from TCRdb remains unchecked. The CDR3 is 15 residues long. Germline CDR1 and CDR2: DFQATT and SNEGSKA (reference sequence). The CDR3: CSARSGGGIYNEQFF.

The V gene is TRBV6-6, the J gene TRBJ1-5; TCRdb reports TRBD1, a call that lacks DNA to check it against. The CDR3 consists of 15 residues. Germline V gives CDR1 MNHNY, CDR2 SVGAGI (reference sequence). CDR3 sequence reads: CASSYLGTGQWPQHF.

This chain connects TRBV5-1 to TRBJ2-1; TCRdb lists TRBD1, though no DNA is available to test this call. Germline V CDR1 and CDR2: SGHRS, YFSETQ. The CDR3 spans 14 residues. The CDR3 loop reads CASSLLWTDNEQFF. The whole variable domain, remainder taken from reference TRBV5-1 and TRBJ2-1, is KAGVTQTPRYLIKTRGQQVTLSCSPISGHRSVSWYQQTPGQGLQFLFEYFSETQRNKGNFPGRFSGRQFSNSRSEMNVSTLELGDSALYLCASSLLWTDNEQFFGPGTRLTVL.

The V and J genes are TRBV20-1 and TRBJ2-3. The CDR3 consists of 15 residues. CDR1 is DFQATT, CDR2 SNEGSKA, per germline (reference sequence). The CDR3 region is CSARDYSGPTDTQYF.

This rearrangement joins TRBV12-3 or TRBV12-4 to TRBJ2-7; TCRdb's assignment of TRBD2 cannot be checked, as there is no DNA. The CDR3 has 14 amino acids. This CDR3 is CASTLALAGYEQYF.

CDR3 protein: CASSSGTGPNTGELFF. The chain joins TRBV27 to TRBJ2-2; the TRBD1 assignment by TCRdb is unverifiable without DNA. Germline loops: CDR1 MNHEY, CDR2 SMNVEV (reference sequence). The CDR3 has 16 amino acids.

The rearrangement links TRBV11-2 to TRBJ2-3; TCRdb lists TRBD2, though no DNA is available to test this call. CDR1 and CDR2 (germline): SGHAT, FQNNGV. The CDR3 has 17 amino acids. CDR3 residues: CASSAWTSGSLTDTQYF. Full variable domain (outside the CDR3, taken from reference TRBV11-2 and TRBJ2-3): EAGVAQSPRYKIIEKRQSVAFWCNPISGHATLYWYQQILGQGPKLLIQFQNNGVVDDSQLPKDRFSAERLKGVDSTLKIQPAKLEDSAVYLCASSAWTSGSLTDTQYFGPGTRLTVL.

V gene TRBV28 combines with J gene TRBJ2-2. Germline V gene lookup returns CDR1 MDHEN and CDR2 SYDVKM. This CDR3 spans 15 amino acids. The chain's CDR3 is CASSLPTVNTGELFF.